Below, one T cell receptor beta chain is given with its context. The PCR employed 60 Vbeta primers together with 13 Jbeta primers. Profiling relied on immunoSEQ multiplex PCR, and the TCRdb table lists in-frame clones only, not all of them. The profile shows 120,000 to 150,000 clones, 80% to 85% of them singletons. The sample originates from a study of cytomegalovirus exposure and HLA in healthy donors. This CDR3 comprises 10 residues. The germline V and J ends were trimmed by 6 bases and 7 bases, with 8 bases remaining between them. Per the germline V gene, CDR1 is DFQATT and CDR2 is SNEGSKA (reference sequence).

V and J are TRBV20-1 and TRBJ2-3, with D uncertain. The receptor was isolated from a boy aged 2 to 10 in good health and CMV-seronegative. The material sequenced was PBMCs. The CDR3 loop reads CSALAYTQYF. The CDR3 DNA follows: TGCAGTGCCCTGGCATATACGCAGTATTTT.